This TCR beta chain stems from a study of post-analysis software for immune sequencing data. Findings of the study overall: Patients with multiple sclerosis recorded significantly lower normalized Chao1 diversity than controls, the study found.

TCR beta cDNA libraries had unique molecular identifiers. TCRdb ran MiXCR on the PCR reads and lists one entry per CDR3 protein. The sample includes about 680,000 distinct CDR3 sequences, approximately 60% of them seen just once. This clonotype has only a few counts. Its target is unknown. The receptor comes from a girl aged 2-10 years with multiple sclerosis. The specimen was blood.

The CDR3 nucleotides are TGCAGCGTCGAATCAACAGGCACAGATACGCAGTATTTT. Protein sequence: CSVESTGTDTQYF. This rearrangement joins TRBV29-1 to TRBJ2-3; unclear D gene. Per the germline V gene, CDR1 is SQVTM and CDR2 is ANQGSEA. The V end was cut by 6 bases, the J end by 1 base, with 11 bases between. The CDR3 spans 13 residues.